A selection of T cell receptor beta chains follows, all from one sample in a study of T cell responses to AZD1222 COVID-19 vaccine. This table comes from immunoSEQ multiplex PCR, and its TCRdb copy is limited to in-frame clones, with some not included. Among 100,000 or so clones, 90% to 95% were seen once, and the ten largest hold approximately 10%. Sequencing used peripheral blood, obtained 28 days after the second AZD1222 dose. The receptors shown here come from an adult who received the AZD1222 COVID-19 vaccine. CDR3s include the opening cysteine and the closing phenylalanine or tryptophan. The D gene is left open where the match is weak. Size is omitted from some rows. Given values are once, few, many or a class for expanded clones.

v_call	d_call	j_call	clone_size	cdr3_nt	cdr3_aa
TRBV2	.	TRBJ1-5	.	TGTGCCAGCAGTGATGGGGTCGGACAGCCCCAGCATTTT	CASSDGVGQPQHF
TRBV3-1/TRBV3-2	TRBD2	TRBJ2-4	.	TGTGCCAGCAGCCCTCGGGGACTAGCGGGAGGGCCGGCCAAAAACATTCAGTACTTC	CASSPRGLAGGPAKNIQYF
TRBV7-2	TRBD1	TRBJ1-5	once	TGTGCCAGCAGCTACATGACAGGGACGGTCAATCAGCCCCAGCATTTT	CASSYMTGTVNQPQHF
TRBV12-5	.	TRBJ1-2	.	TGTGCTACCACCACGACAGTACTTCGTGGCTACACCTTC	CATTTTVLRGYTF
TRBV11-2	TRBD1	TRBJ1-1	.	TGTGCCAGCAGCTTCGACAGGGGGAACACTGAAGCTTTCTTT	CASSFDRGNTEAFF
TRBV27	TRBD1	TRBJ1-1	.	TGTGCCAGCAGCCGGGACAGGGGATTCACTGAAGCTTTCTTT	CASSRDRGFTEAFF
TRBV9	TRBD2	TRBJ2-1	.	TGTGCCAGCAGAGGGGAGGGCCCTCGTGAGCAGTTCTTC	CASRGEGPREQFF
TRBV12-3/TRBV12-4	TRBD1	TRBJ1-6	.	TGTGCCAGCAGTCTCAGGGGGGAGTCACCCCTCCACTTT	CASSLRGESPLHF
TRBV6-1	.	TRBJ2-4	.	TGTGCCAGCAGTAAAGGCCGCCTCAGCGGCCTTAAAAACATTCAGTACTTC	CASSKGRLSGLKNIQYF
TRBV4-2	.	TRBJ1-2	.	TGTGCCAGCAGCCAAGCTCGCGACAGGTGGGGCTATGGCTACACCTTC	CASSQARDRWGYGYTF
TRBV5-1	.	TRBJ2-2	few	TGCGCCAGCAGCCTTGACGGCCCTGGCGGGGAGCTGTTTTTT	CASSLDGPGGELFF
TRBV29-1	.	TRBJ1-1	.	TGCAGCGTTGAGGAGGGGGGCAGCGTGAACACTGAAGCTTTCTTT	CSVEEGGSVNTEAFF
TRBV3-1/TRBV3-2	TRBD1	TRBJ1-2	few	TGTGCCAGCAGCCAGTACACGGGACAGGGGGGGTATGGCTACACCTTC	CASSQYTGQGGYGYTF
TRBV7-9	TRBD1	TRBJ1-4	.	TGTGCCAGCAGCTTAGGAGACAGGGTGAATGAAAAACTGTTTTTT	CASSLGDRVNEKLFF
TRBV5-1	.	TRBJ1-2	.	TGCGCCAGCAGCTTGACCCCAAACCGCCAATCGAACTATGGCTACACCTTC	CASSLTPNRQSNYGYTF
TRBV7-3	.	TRBJ2-1	.	TGTGCCAGCAGCCCCTTCTACAATGAGCAGTTCTTC	CASSPFYNEQFF
TRBV19	TRBD1	TRBJ1-1	once	TGTGCCAGTAGTATAGGAAACAGGGGTAAGACTGAAGCTTTCTTT	CASSIGNRGKTEAFF
TRBV2	TRBD2	TRBJ2-2	.	TGTGCCAGCAGTGTACTAGCGGGCACCGGGGAGCTGTTTTTT	CASSVLAGTGELFF
TRBV5-1	.	TRBJ2-7	few	TGCGCCAGCAAACACGGCGGGGATGCCTACGAGCAGTACTTC	CASKHGGDAYEQYF
TRBV28	TRBD1	TRBJ1-2	few	TGTGCCAGCCGGGACAGGAGTTATGGCTACACCTTC	CASRDRSYGYTF
TRBV5-1	TRBD2	TRBJ2-1	.	TGCGCCAGCAGCTTACTAGCGGGCCTCTCCTACAATGAGCAGTTCTTC	CASSLLAGLSYNEQFF
TRBV7-8	.	TRBJ2-5	.	TGTGCCAGCAGCTTATGGGTAGGGGAGACCCAGTACTTC	CASSLWVGETQYF
TRBV18	TRBD1	TRBJ2-3	.	TGTGCCAGCTCACCGGGACAGACCACAGATACGCAGTATTTT	CASSPGQTTDTQYF